This T cell receptor (beta chain) appears in the sequencing data of a study of blood T cell repertoires in COVID-19. Recovered participants had two consecutive negative NP/OP PCR tests, healthcare professional clearance, or symptom resolution. Germline V gene data show CDR1 as ENHRY and CDR2 as SYGVKD. CDR3 length: 13 residues. Trimming pared 6 bases from V and 8 bases from J, leaving 11 bases between. TCRdb's table, derived via immunoSEQ multiplex PCR, lists solely in-frame clones and lacks some. The repertoire holds more than 100,000 clones, with about 83% as singletons. The receptor's source is a woman younger than 45 who had recovered from COVID-19. The sequenced sample was PBMCs or T cells enriched from blood (not recorded which). The V and J genes are TRBV10-3 and TRBJ1-6; D ambiguous. The CDR3 sequence is CAIRDSRDSPLHF. In nucleotides, the CDR3 is TGTGCCATCAGAGATTCACGGGATTCACCCCTCCACTTT.